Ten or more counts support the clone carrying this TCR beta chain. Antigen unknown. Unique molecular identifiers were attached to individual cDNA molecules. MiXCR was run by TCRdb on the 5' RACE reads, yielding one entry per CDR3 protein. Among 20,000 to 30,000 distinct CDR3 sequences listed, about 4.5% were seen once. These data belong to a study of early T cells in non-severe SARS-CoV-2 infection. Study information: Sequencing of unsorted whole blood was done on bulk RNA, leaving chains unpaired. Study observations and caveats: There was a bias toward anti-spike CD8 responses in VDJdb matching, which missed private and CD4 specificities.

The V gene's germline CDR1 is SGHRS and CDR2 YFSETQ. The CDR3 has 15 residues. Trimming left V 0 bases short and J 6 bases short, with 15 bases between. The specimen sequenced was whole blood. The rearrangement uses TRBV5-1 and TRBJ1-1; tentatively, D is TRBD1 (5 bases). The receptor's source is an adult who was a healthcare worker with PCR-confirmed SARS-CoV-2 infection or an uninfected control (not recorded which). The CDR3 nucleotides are TGCGCCAGCAGCTTGGAGAGGGGTAGGATCGCTGAAGCTTTCTTT. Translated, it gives CASSLERGRIAEAFF.